This passage covers 10 T cell receptor beta chains from one sample sequenced in a study of OX40 agonist ivuxolimab in advanced cancers. Sequencing was performed with immunoSEQ multiplex PCR; in TCRdb, only in-frame clones are kept and a portion is missing. The sample shows some 37,000 clones, approximately 86% of them seen only once. This specimen was CD4+ or CD8+ T cells sorted from blood, taken in a trial of the OX40 agonist ivuxolimab. The receptors stem from an adult with an advanced solid tumor such as melanoma, head and neck, liver or kidney cancer.

The rearrangement joins TRBV4-3 to TRBJ2-5; D might be TRBD2 (6 bases). The V and J ends lost 3 bases and 5 bases respectively, with 28 bases between them. This CDR3 has 19 amino acids. The germline V gene has CDR1 LGHNA and CDR2 YSLEER. CDR3 amino acids: CASSHSRVRMGGRSETQYF. The DNA of the CDR3 is TGCGCCAGCAGCCACTCCCGGGTCCGGATGGGGGGAAGGAGTGAGACCCAGTACTTC.

The chain combines TRBV11-2 with TRBJ2-5; D might be TRBD1 (6 bases). Germline CDR1 is SGHAT and CDR2 is FQNNGV. CDR3 length: 15 residues. V was trimmed by 3 bases and J by 5 bases, leaving 16 bases between them. The CDR3 coding sequence is TGTGCCAGCAGCTTCGGTATGGGGGCCCCGGAGACCCAGTACTTC. Protein product: CASSFGMGAPETQYF. Drawing the rest from reference TRBV11-2 and TRBJ2-5, the complete variable domain is EAGVAQSPRYKIIEKRQSVAFWCNPISGHATLYWYQQILGQGPKLLIQFQNNGVVDDSQLPKDRFSAERLKGVDSTLKIQPAKLEDSAVYLCASSFGMGAPETQYFGPGTRLLVL.

The chain carries TRBV9 and TRBJ1-2; TRBD1 is a possible D gene (5 bases). V lost 4 bases and J 4 bases, leaving 14 bases between the germline ends. Germline V CDR1 and CDR2: SGDLS, YYNGEE. The CDR3 is 14 amino acids. DNA of the CDR3: TGTGCCAGCAGCCCCCGCCGGGGGTCCTATGGCTACACCTTC. Protein product: CASSPRRGSYGYTF.

This clone has only one observation. This rearrangement joins TRBV11-2 to TRBJ2-1; D gene ambiguous. The germline V gene has CDR1 SGHAT and CDR2 FQNNGV. V was shortened by 4 bases and J by 0 bases, with 22 bases between the two germline ends. This CDR3 spans 19 amino acids. CDR3 residues: CASSSPTSLTFSSYNEQFF. DNA of the CDR3: TGTGCCAGCAGCTCCCCGACAAGCCTAACCTTCAGCTCCTACAATGAGCAGTTCTTC.

V gene TRBV9 combines with J gene TRBJ1-1; a weak D match, TRBD1 (6 bases). The CDR3 loop spans 17 amino acids. Trimming took off 0 bases at V and 0 bases at J, with 15 bases between the two ends. Germline V gene data show CDR1 as SGDLS and CDR2 as YYNGEE. The CDR3 DNA follows: TGTGCCAGCAGCGTAGGGATCGACAGGCAAATGAACACTGAAGCTTTCTTT. It translates to CASSVGIDRQMNTEAFF.

The chain links TRBV4-3 to TRBJ2-2, with D possibly called TRBD1 or TRBD2 (6 bases each). Germline V gene lookup returns CDR1 LGHNA and CDR2 YSLEER. Trimming shortened V by 0 bases and J by 3 bases, and 11 bases separated the two germline ends. The CDR3 consists of 16 residues. The CDR3 here is CASSQDPGEDTGELFF. CDR3 nucleotide sequence: TGCGCCAGCAGCCAAGACCCAGGGGAGGACACCGGGGAGCTGTTTTTT.

V gene TRBV7-2 combines with J gene TRBJ2-3; 9 bases match TRBD2. Germline values: CDR1 SGHTA, CDR2 FQGNSA. The junction had 4 bases not matched to a gene; V was cut back by 5 bases and J by 4 bases. CDR3 length: 14 amino acids. The DNA of the CDR3 is TGTGCCAGCAGCGTTAGCGGGGGCCCAGATACGCAGTATTTT. It encodes CASSVSGGPDTQYF.

The V and J genes are TRBV7-2 and TRBJ2-6; D may be TRBD2 (5 bases). Per the germline V gene, CDR1 is SGHTA and CDR2 is FQGNSA. The CDR3 runs 16 residues. Trimming removed 2 bases from V and 2 bases from J, with 10 bases in between. The CDR3 DNA is TGTGCCAGCAGCTTAAGAGGGCGGGCTGGGGCCAACGTCCTGACTTTC. This encodes CASSLRGRAGANVLTF.

The chain recombines TRBV2 with TRBJ1-1, with 10 bases fitting TRBD1. CDR1 SNHLY and CDR2 FYNNEI come from the germline V gene. V shed 5 bases and J 1 base; nucleotides not matched to a gene: 7. There are 16 residues in the CDR3. Written as DNA, the CDR3 is TGTGCCAGCAGTAGGGGACAGGGGCGAAGGAACACTGAAGCTTTCTTT. Translation gives CASSRGQGRRNTEAFF.

V gene TRBV5-4 combines with J gene TRBJ2-5; tentatively, D is TRBD2 (6 bases). The CDR3 has 15 amino acids. Trimming shortened V by 0 bases and J by 4 bases, and 13 bases separated the two germline ends. Germline V gives CDR1 SGHNT, CDR2 YYREEE (reference sequence). The CDR3 DNA follows: TGTGCCAGCAGCTTGGAAGGGAGGACGGTAGAGACCCAGTACTTC. This sequence encodes CASSLEGRTVETQYF.